A single sample is the source of the 10 T cell receptor beta chains below, sequenced in a study of molecular identifiers for immune sequencing clone quantification (dated by TCRdb to about 2018). Library preparation employed PCR. TCRdb shows the sequencer as NextSeq 500. The public reads were quality trimmed at Q25 with fastp and then assembled into clones with MiXCR by TCRdb, keeping productive beta chains. For every CDR3 protein sequence, its rows merge into one entry that carries the most common genes and DNA. The sample table shows under 600,000 distinct CDR3 sequences, and about 25% are seen once. Jointly, the top ten make up 0.7% to 0.9% of the sample. Sequencing used naive CD8+ T cells from blood, with Jurkat cell RNA spiked in. This sample's cell subset or site label indicates: FACS-sorted CD8+CD4-CCR7+CD45RA+ naive T cells. These receptors were obtained from a human donor in good health. Some libraries in this study had Jurkat cell RNA spiked in.

The sample holds many counts of this clonotype. The gene calls are TRBV11-2 and TRBJ2-4; 7 nucleotides match TRBD2. The CDR3 is 14 amino acids. Germline V gives CDR1 SGHAT, CDR2 FQNNGV. V lost 0 bases, J lost 10 bases, and 6 bases stayed unmatched. The CDR3 region is CASSLDAGERIQYF. CDR3 nucleotide sequence: TGTGCCAGCAGCTTAGATGCGGGGGAGAGAATTCAGTACTTC.

The V call is TRBV27, the J call TRBJ2-7, with 8 bases identical to TRBD1. CDR1 and CDR2 (germline): MNHEY, SMNVEV (reference sequence). The V segment lost 6 bases and the J segment 3 bases; nucleotides outside the gene matches: 7. The CDR3 sequence is 14 residues long. As DNA, the CDR3 is TGTGCCAGCAGGCGACAGGGGCTAGGCTACGAGCAGTACTTC. Amino acid sequence: CASRRQGLGYEQYF.

There are a few counts of this clonotype. This chain joins TRBV5-5 and TRBJ1-1; no clear D gene. Germline V lookup: CDR1 SGHKS, CDR2 YYEKEE (reference sequence). Trimming removed 1 base at V and 0 bases at J, with 4 bases between. The CDR3 loop spans 13 amino acids. The CDR3 loop is CASSLNVNTEAFF. The CDR3 nucleotides are TGTGCCAGCAGCTTGAACGTGAACACTGAAGCTTTCTTT.

This clonotype has a single count. V is TRBV20-1 and J is TRBJ1-2; 8 bases are shared with TRBD1. The CDR3 consists of 14 residues. After removal of 3 bases from V and 4 bases from J, the junction contained 7 bases not matched to a gene. Looked up from germline, CDR1 is DFQATT and CDR2 is SNEGSKA (reference sequence). This chain's CDR3 is CSARVQTGGYGYTF. In DNA form, the CDR3 reads TGCAGTGCTAGGGTTCAAACAGGGGGCTATGGCTACACCTTC.

This clonotype was seen many times. The rearrangement uses TRBV4-1 and TRBJ2-3; tentatively, D is TRBD1 (6 bases). There are 15 residues in the CDR3. V lost 2 bases and J lost 2, with 11 bases in between. Germline-derived CDR1 and CDR2 are MGHRA and YSYEKL. CDR3 protein: CASSQRQANTDTQYF. CDR3 DNA sequence: TGCGCCAGCAGCCAAAGACAGGCGAACACAGATACGCAGTATTTT.

The gene calls are TRBV13 and TRBJ1-1; the D gene is possibly TRBD1 (5 bases). CDR1 is PRHDT and CDR2 is FYEKMQ in the germline V gene (reference sequence). The CDR3 is 15 residues long. V was pared by 3 bases and J by 0 bases, with 11 bases between. For the CDR3, the DNA is TGTGCCAGCAGCTTTTATGGGGCATTGAACACTGAAGCTTTCTTT. Its translation: CASSFYGALNTEAFF.

Details on this clonotype: No conserved phenylalanine or tryptophan ends this CDR3, so it is likely a read error. The CDR3 nucleotides are TGTGCCAGTAGTACCGGACCGGGACACTCTGAAGCTTTCCTT. Translating gives CASSTGPGHSEAFL. This chain links TRBV19 with TRBJ1-1; the D gene is possibly TRBD1 (6 bases). This CDR3 is 14 amino acids long. Deletions cut 4 bases from V and 6 bases from J, with 15 bases between. CDR1 and CDR2 from the germline V gene are LNHDA and SQIVND (reference sequence).

With respect to this clonotype: A much larger clone differs by one base, so this may be a read error. The chain has TRBV7-2 and TRBJ2-7, with 10 bases aligning to TRBD1. V was clipped by 4 bases and J by 2 bases; unmatched bases: 11. Germline V gene sequence: CDR1 SGHTA, CDR2 FQGNSA. CDR3 length: 17 amino acids. The CDR3 DNA follows: TGTGCCAGCAGCTACACCCTGGGACAGGGGTTTGCCTACGAGCAGTACTTC. This sequence encodes CASSYTLGQGFAYEQYF.

This chain joins TRBV14 and TRBJ1-2; no firm D call. Per germline, CDR1 SGHDN and CDR2 FVKESK. The germline V and J ends were trimmed by 4 bases and 0 bases, with 6 bases remaining between them. The CDR3 has 13 residues. This chain's CDR3 is CASSRPANYGYTF. In DNA form, the CDR3 reads TGTGCCAGCAGCCGGCCGGCTAACTATGGCTACACCTTC.

This clonotype was detected many times. This chain joins TRBV27 and TRBJ1-5; 7 bases map to TRBD1. Germline values: CDR1 MNHEY, CDR2 SMNVEV (reference sequence). The CDR3 runs to 15 residues. Trimming took 1 base from V and 5 from J; bases not matched to a gene: 5. As DNA, the CDR3 is TGTGCCAGCAGTTTATTGACAGGGCTGGATCAGCCCCAGCATTTT. Translation: CASSLLTGLDQPQHF.